This T cell receptor beta chain stems from a study of T-cell memory formation after mild COVID-19. Study-wide context: Largely, the TCR clusters proved donor specific.

Study conclusions and caveats: Contracting clones localized mainly to CM and EM when CD4+ and mainly to EMRA when CD8+. Pre-infection memory carried some responding clones, suggesting that cross-reactive memory joined.

The germline V and J ends were trimmed by 4 bases and 0 bases, with 7 bases remaining between them. CDR3 length equals 13 residues. The germline V gene has CDR1 SQVTM and CDR2 ANQGSEA. This clonotype has a count of ten or more. Its antigen remains unknown. Constant-segment primers and 5'RACE yielded cDNA libraries for TCR alpha and TCR beta, each carrying sample barcodes and UMIs. TCRdb analysed the 5' RACE reads with MiXCR anew, one entry per CDR3 protein. Among tens of thousands of distinct CDR3 sequences listed, under 25% were seen once. The receptor was derived from an adult who had mild COVID-19 (a few samples of this study predate the infection). Cell type and time point are not known. The specimen was PBMCs or a T cell subset sorted from them (not recorded which). V usage is TRBV29-1 and J usage is TRBJ1-3; D is unresolved. As DNA, the CDR3 is TGCAGCGTTGGAGGCTCCTCTGGAAACACCATATATTTT. As protein: CSVGGSSGNTIYF.